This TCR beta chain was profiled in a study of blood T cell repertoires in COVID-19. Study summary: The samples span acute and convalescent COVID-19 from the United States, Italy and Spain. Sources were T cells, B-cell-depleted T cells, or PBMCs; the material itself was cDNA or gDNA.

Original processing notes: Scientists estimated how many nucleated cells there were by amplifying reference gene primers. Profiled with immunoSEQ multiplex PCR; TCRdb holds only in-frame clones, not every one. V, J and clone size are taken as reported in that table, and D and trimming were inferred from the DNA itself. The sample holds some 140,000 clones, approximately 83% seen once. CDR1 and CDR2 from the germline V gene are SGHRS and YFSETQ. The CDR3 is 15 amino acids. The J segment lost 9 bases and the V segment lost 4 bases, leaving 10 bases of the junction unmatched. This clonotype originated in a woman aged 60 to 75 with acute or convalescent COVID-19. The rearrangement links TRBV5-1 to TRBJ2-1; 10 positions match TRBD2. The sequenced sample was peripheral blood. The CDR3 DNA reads TGCGCCAGCAGCCCCACGGGAGTAGCGGGGGGTGAGCAGTTCTTC. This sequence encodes CASSPTGVAGGEQFF. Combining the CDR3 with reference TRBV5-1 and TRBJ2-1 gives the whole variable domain KAGVTQTPRYLIKTRGQQVTLSCSPISGHRSVSWYQQTPGQGLQFLFEYFSETQRNKGNFPGRFSGRQFSNSRSEMNVSTLELGDSALYLCASSPTGVAGGEQFFGPGTRLTVL.